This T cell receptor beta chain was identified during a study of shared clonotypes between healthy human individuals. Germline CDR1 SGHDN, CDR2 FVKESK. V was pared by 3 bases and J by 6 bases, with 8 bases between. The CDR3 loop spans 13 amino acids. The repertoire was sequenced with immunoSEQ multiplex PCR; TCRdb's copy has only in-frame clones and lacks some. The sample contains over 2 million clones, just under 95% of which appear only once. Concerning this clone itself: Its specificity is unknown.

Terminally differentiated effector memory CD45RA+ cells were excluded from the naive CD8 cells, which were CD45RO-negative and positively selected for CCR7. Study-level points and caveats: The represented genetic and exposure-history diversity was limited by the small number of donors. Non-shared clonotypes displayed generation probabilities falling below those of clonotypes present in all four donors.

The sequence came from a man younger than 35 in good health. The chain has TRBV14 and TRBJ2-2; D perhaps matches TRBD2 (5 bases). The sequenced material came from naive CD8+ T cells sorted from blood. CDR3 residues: CASSHWGAGELFF. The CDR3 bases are TGTGCCAGCAGCCATTGGGGAGCCGGGGAGCTGTTTTTT.